This T cell receptor beta chain emerged from a study of T cell repertoires in cytomegalovirus infection. Regarding the study as a whole: HLA-C-restricted CMV clonotypes gave the most frequent clonotype in two of eight donors.

Deletions cut 7 bases from V and 4 bases from J, with 14 bases between. This CDR3 region has 13 residues. The V gene's germline CDR1 is MNHNY and CDR2 SVGAGI (reference sequence). TCRdb re-derived calls from the reads in MiXCR, one entry per CDR3 protein. Of around 130,000 distinct CDR3 sequences listed, about 24% were seen once; the top ten hold 34%. To note about this clonotype: The antigen remains undetermined.

This sequence originates from a human donor in good health (CMV status not recorded). Some clones in this sample may be carry-over from other donors' samples. The gene calls are TRBV6-6 and TRBJ2-7, with D unclear. The material sequenced was PBMCs, sequenced either directly or after in vitro stimulation (not recorded which). DNA for the CDR3: TGTGCCAGCAACAAACGGCTGGGGTACGAGCAGTACTTC. It translates to CASNKRLGYEQYF.